The rows below give T cell receptor beta chains drawn from one sample of a study of blood T cell repertoires in COVID-19. Data came from immunoSEQ multiplex PCR; TCRdb stores just in-frame clones and leaves some out. The sample holds some 460,000 clones; approximately 90% are singletons and the top ten take roughly 4%. Specimen: peripheral blood. Receptors originate from a woman aged 25 to 39 with acute or convalescent COVID-19. Each CDR3 is given with its conserved first and last residue. The D gene is left open where the match is weak. Rows may omit the clone size; those that give it use once, few, many or a size class.

J gene | clone size | D gene | V gene | CDR3 protein | CDR3 DNA
TRBJ2-2 | NA | NA | TRBV13 | CASSEVAMRYTGELFF | TGTGCCAGCAGCGAGGTCGCTATGAGATACACCGGGGAGCTGTTTTTT
TRBJ2-3 | once | NA | TRBV5-1 | CASGGDSISTDTQYF | TGCGCCAGCGGAGGGGATTCAATTAGCACAGATACGCAGTATTTT
TRBJ2-7 | NA | NA | TRBV10-1 | CASSEGSVTHEQYF | TGCGCCAGCAGTGAGGGGAGCGTAACCCACGAGCAGTACTTC
TRBJ2-7 | NA | NA | TRBV9 | CASSAGRGSFSYEQYF | TGTGCCAGCAGCGCAGGAAGGGGGAGCTTCTCCTACGAGCAGTACTTC
TRBJ1-6 | NA | TRBD1 | TRBV5-1 | CASSFRGQSNSPLHF | TGCGCCAGCAGCTTTAGGGGACAGAGTAATTCACCCCTCCACTTT
TRBJ2-1 | NA | NA | TRBV15 | CATSREPGGYNEQFF | TGTGCCACCAGCCGGGAGCCAGGGGGGTACAATGAGCAGTTCTTC
TRBJ2-3 | NA | NA | TRBV3-1/TRBV3-2 | CASSQRGPDTQYF | TGTGCCAGCAGCCAAAGGGGTCCAGATACGCAGTATTTT
TRBJ1-3 | NA | NA | TRBV7-2 | CASSLAASSGNTIYF | TGTGCCAGCAGCTTAGCGGCCAGCTCTGGAAACACCATATATTTT
TRBJ2-3 | NA | NA | TRBV11-2 | CASSFPLSTDTQYF | TGTGCCAGCAGCTTTCCTCTCAGCACAGATACGCAGTATTTT
TRBJ1-6 | NA | NA | TRBV6-6 | CASRSGTDYSPLHF | TGTGCCAGCAGGAGCGGGACGGATTATTCACCCCTCCACTTT
TRBJ2-3 | NA | NA | TRBV4-1 | CASSQEPGPTDTQYF | TGCGCCAGCAGCCAAGAGCCAGGGCCCACAGATACGCAGTATTTT
TRBJ1-5 | NA | TRBD1 | TRBV2 | CASSAGQGLNQPQHF | TGTGCCAGCAGTGCGGGACAGGGGTTAAATCAGCCCCAGCATTTT
TRBJ2-4 | NA | NA | TRBV5-5 | CASSLEGSRDIQYF | TGTGCCAGCAGCTTGGAAGGGAGCCGGGACATTCAGTACTTC
TRBJ2-5 | NA | NA | TRBV2 | CASSSQRPGGWGETQYF | TGTGCCAGCAGTTCCCAACGCCCGGGGGGCTGGGGAGAGACCCAGTACTTC
TRBJ1-2 | NA | TRBD1 | TRBV10-2 | CASSPAGGQGYYSYGYTF | TGCGCCAGCAGCCCCGCCGGGGGACAGGGATATTACAGCTATGGCTACACCTTC
TRBJ2-1 | NA | NA | TRBV30 | CAWTLRQYNEQFF | TGTGCCTGGACCCTAAGACAGTACAATGAGCAGTTCTTC
TRBJ2-1 | NA | TRBD2 | TRBV10-3 | CAISGLAGGHPFF | TGTGCCATCAGTGGACTAGCGGGGGGCCACCCGTTCTTC
TRBJ2-1 | NA | NA | TRBV4-1 | CASSQEGGSSGEQFF | TGCGCCAGCAGCCAAGAAGGGGGTTCGAGTGGTGAGCAGTTCTTC
TRBJ2-1 | NA | NA | TRBV7-2 | CASSPAGTYNEQFF | TGTGCCAGCAGCCCCGCCGGTACTTACAATGAGCAGTTCTTC
TRBJ2-2 | NA | NA | TRBV7-3 | CASSLTGLSAGELFF | TGTGCCAGCAGCTTAACGGGACTCAGCGCCGGGGAGCTGTTTTTT
TRBJ2-1 | NA | NA | TRBV7-2 | CASSWIGGPPYNEQFF | TGTGCCAGCAGTTGGATCGGGGGGCCCCCCTACAATGAGCAGTTCTTC
TRBJ1-2 | NA | NA | TRBV6-1 | CASSDRQSQGSGYTF | TGTGCCAGCAGTGACAGACAAAGCCAGGGGTCTGGCTACACCTTC
TRBJ2-7 | NA | TRBD1 | TRBV19 | CASSWTGSSEQYF | TGTGCCAGTAGTTGGACAGGGTCCTCCGAGCAGTACTTC
TRBJ1-5 | NA | TRBD1 | TRBV10-3 | CAISEPRQGAKPQHF | TGTGCCATCAGTGAGCCCCGACAGGGGGCTAAGCCCCAGCATTTT
TRBJ2-2 | NA | TRBD1 | TRBV5-1 | CASSKGQGAHPTGELFF | TGCGCCAGCAGCAAGGGACAGGGGGCTCATCCTACCGGGGAGCTGTTTTTT
TRBJ2-3 | NA | TRBD2 | TRBV11-2 | CASSFKTSGGLTDTQYF | TGTGCCAGCAGCTTTAAGACTAGCGGGGGCCTCACAGATACGCAGTATTTT
TRBJ1-2 | NA | NA | TRBV19 | CASSIRWGVPNYGYTF | TGTGCCAGTAGTATTCGGTGGGGGGTCCCTAACTATGGCTACACCTTC
TRBJ2-3 | NA | TRBD2 | TRBV7-6 | CASSSSGTSLDTQYF | TGTGCCAGCAGCTCTTCCGGGACTAGCTTAGATACGCAGTATTTT
TRBJ2-7 | once | NA | TRBV6-6 | CASSYSTDSYEQYF | TGTGCCAGCAGTTACTCGACAGACTCCTACGAGCAGTACTTC
TRBJ1-6 | NA | NA | TRBV5-1 | CASSLAGRALSPLHF | TGCGCCAGCAGCTTGGCCGGCAGGGCTCTTTCACCCCTCCACTTT
TRBJ2-1 | NA | TRBD1 | TRBV7-8 | CASSPRDRVENEQFF | TGTGCCAGCAGCCCTAGGGACAGGGTGGAAAATGAGCAGTTCTTC
TRBJ2-3 | NA | TRBD2 | TRBV4-1 | CASSQALLANTDTQYF | TGCGCCAGCAGCCAAGCTTTACTAGCGAACACAGATACGCAGTATTTT
TRBJ1-1 | NA | TRBD1 | TRBV6-5 | CASSYSTGEAFF | TGTGCCAGCAGTTACTCGACAGGGGAAGCTTTCTTT
TRBJ2-7 | NA | TRBD1 | TRBV2 | CASSYGQAREQYF | TGTGCCAGCAGCTACGGACAGGCACGGGAGCAGTACTTC
TRBJ2-7 | few | NA | TRBV5-1 | CASSPIGANYEQYF | TGCGCCAGCAGCCCTATAGGGGCGAACTACGAGCAGTACTTC
TRBJ2-7 | NA | NA | TRBV14 | CASSQSQGQYTYEQYF | TGTGCCAGCAGCCAATCCCAAGGACAGTACACCTACGAGCAGTACTTC
TRBJ2-3 | NA | TRBD2 | TRBV5-1 | CASSGTSGGLPTDTQYF | TGCGCCAGCAGCGGAACTAGCGGGGGACTCCCCACAGATACGCAGTATTTT
TRBJ2-7 | NA | TRBD2 | TRBV5-5 | CASSLRLAGVYEQYF | TGTGCCAGCAGCCTACGACTAGCGGGGGTCTACGAGCAGTACTTC
TRBJ2-3 | NA | TRBD1 | TRBV7-2 | CASSRTGQGRDTQYF | TGTGCCAGCAGCCGTACGGGACAGGGACGGGATACGCAGTATTTT
TRBJ2-5 | NA | TRBD2 | TRBV4-2 | CASSPLAGAAKNQETQYF | TGTGCCAGCAGCCCGTTAGCGGGGGCCGCAAAGAACCAAGAGACCCAGTACTTC
TRBJ2-4 | NA | NA | TRBV11-2 | CASSLEGNIQYF | TGTGCCAGCAGCTTGGAGGGGAACATTCAGTACTTC
TRBJ2-7 | NA | NA | TRBV5-1 | CASSLVSPSSYEQYF | TGCGCCAGCAGCTTGGTCTCTCCGAGCTCCTACGAGCAGTACTTC
TRBJ2-2 | NA | TRBD1 | TRBV19 | CASSRDRVGGELFF | TGTGCCAGTAGTAGGGACAGGGTCGGCGGGGAGCTGTTTTTT
TRBJ1-2 | NA | TRBD1 | TRBV19 | CASLMDRSSYGYTF | TGTGCCAGTCTAATGGACAGGAGCAGCTATGGCTACACCTTC
TRBJ2-5 | NA | TRBD2 | TRBV4-1 | CASSQEHLAGGFGTQYF | TGCGCCAGCAGCCAAGAGCACCTAGCGGGGGGTTTTGGGACCCAGTACTTC
TRBJ1-1 | NA | NA | TRBV5-1 | CASSFGQLNTEAFF | TGCGCCAGCAGCTTTGGACAGTTAAACACTGAAGCTTTCTTT
TRBJ2-7 | once | TRBD1 | TRBV3-1/TRBV3-2 | CASSQGTGGYEQYF | TGTGCCAGCAGCCAGGGGACAGGGGGCTACGAGCAGTACTTC
TRBJ2-7 | NA | TRBD2 | TRBV4-1 | CASSQVSSGGSYEQYF | TGCGCCAGCAGCCAAGTGTCCAGCGGGGGTTCCTACGAGCAGTACTTC
TRBJ1-1 | NA | NA | TRBV12-3/TRBV12-4 | CASSFLLNTEAFF | TGTGCCAGCAGTTTTCTGTTGAACACTGAAGCTTTCTTT
TRBJ1-4 | NA | NA | TRBV9 | CASSGGSREKLFF | TGTGCCAGCAGCGGAGGGAGCCGGGAAAAACTGTTTTTT
TRBJ1-5 | NA | NA | TRBV6-2/TRBV6-3 | CASSTLPWSQPQHF | TGTGCCAGCAGCACTCTCCCTTGGAGTCAGCCCCAGCATTTT
TRBJ1-1 | NA | NA | TRBV6-1 | CASSEAASLIGGTEAFF | TGTGCCAGCAGTGAAGCGGCGAGCCTAATCGGGGGCACTGAAGCTTTCTTT
TRBJ2-5 | NA | TRBD2 | TRBV2 | CASSQGGLAGGHQETQYF | TGTGCCAGCAGCCAAGGGGGACTAGCGGGGGGTCATCAAGAGACCCAGTACTTC
TRBJ2-3 | NA | NA | TRBV14 | CASSQYREGLADTQYF | TGTGCCAGCAGCCAATACAGGGAAGGTTTGGCAGATACGCAGTATTTT
TRBJ2-4 | once | NA | TRBV19 | CASSSRQGKNIQYF | TGTGCCAGTAGTTCGCGGCAGGGCAAAAACATTCAGTACTTC
TRBJ2-5 | NA | NA | TRBV18 | CASSFSLERETQYF | TGTGCCAGCTCATTCAGTCTCGAACGAGAGACCCAGTACTTC
TRBJ1-1 | NA | TRBD1 | TRBV11-2 | CASSLAGRGPRQDTEAFF | TGTGCCAGCAGCTTAGCCGGCAGGGGGCCTCGGCAGGATACTGAAGCTTTCTTT